One sample yielded the 27 T cell receptor beta chains listed below, sequenced in a study of CD8+CD57+ T cells in acquired aplastic anemia. For CDR3 and TCR beta VDJ profiling, genomic DNA was the template used. TCRdb independently ran MiXCR on the reads; one entry per CDR3 protein. The sample shows around 250,000 distinct CDR3 sequences, approximately 55% of them seen only once. Specimen: sorted CD4+, CD8+, or CD8+CD57+ T cells (not recorded which) from PBMCs. These receptors all come from a human donor with severe aplastic anemia or a healthy control (not recorded which).

This clonotype was seen many times. The chain is built from TRBV7-9 and TRBJ2-5; weak D call: TRBD1 (6 bases). Per germline, CDR1 SEHNR and CDR2 FQNEAQ (reference sequence). The V end lost 1 base, the J end lost 4 bases, and 13 bases lay between the germline ends. There are 15 residues in the CDR3. CDR3 loop: CASSLEQGVGETQYF. CDR3 sequence (DNA): TGTGCCAGCAGCTTAGAACAGGGTGTCGGAGAGACCCAGTACTTC.

The rearrangement links TRBV5-1 to TRBJ2-1; D is ambiguous. V was clipped by 0 bases and J by 10 bases, with 8 bases between them. Germline lookup yields CDR1 SGHRS and CDR2 YFSETQ. The CDR3 length is 12 residues. This chain's CDR3 is CASSLGTTEQFF. The DNA of the CDR3 is TGCGCCAGCAGCTTGGGTACTACCGAGCAGTTCTTC.

The chain uses TRBV19 and TRBJ1-2, with 9 bases aligning to TRBD1. Germline values: CDR1 LNHDA, CDR2 SQIVND (reference sequence). V lost 1 base and J lost 7; bases outside the gene matches: 7. This CDR3 comprises 15 residues. The CDR3 bases are TGTGCCAGTAGTATAGCCACAGGGGGCATTTCTGGCTACACCTTC. Its protein product is CASSIATGGISGYTF.

This rearrangement joins TRBV7-9 to TRBJ1-1; a possible D gene is TRBD1 (5 bases). V was cut by 3 bases and J by 0 bases, with 8 bases left in between. The CDR3 extends over 14 amino acids. The germline V gene has CDR1 SEHNR and CDR2 FQNEAQ (reference sequence). The CDR3: CASSFAGMNTEAFF. The CDR3 DNA reads as TGTGCCAGCAGCTTCGCAGGGATGAACACTGAAGCTTTCTTT.

The chain has TRBV7-6 and TRBJ2-7; 9 nucleotides match TRBD1. Germline assignment: CDR1 SGHVS and CDR2 FNYEAQ. The CDR3 runs 16 residues. With V trimmed by 0 bases and J by 1 base, 4 bases remained unmatched. The CDR3 DNA follows: TGTGCCAGCAGCTTAGCGGGACAGGGCCAGTCCTACGAGCAGTACTTC. Amino acids: CASSLAGQGQSYEQYF.

The chain employs TRBV9 and TRBJ2-2; D tentatively reads TRBD1 or TRBD2 (6 bases each). The CDR3 has 15 amino acids. V lost 1 base and J 2 bases, leaving 9 bases between the germline ends. Germline CDR1 and CDR2: SGDLS and YYNGEE. The CDR3, as DNA: TGTGCCAGCAGCGTATCCGGGGGCAACACCGGGGAGCTGTTTTTT. Its protein is CASSVSGGNTGELFF.

This clonotype has just a few counts. This chain uses TRBV19 with TRBJ1-1, with D possibly matching TRBD1 (6 bases). The CDR3 length is 13 residues. V lost 3 bases, J lost 3 bases, and 8 bases lay in between. Germline CDR1 reads LNHDA; CDR2 reads SQIVND (reference sequence). This chain's CDR3 is CASSITGYTEAFF. CDR3 nucleotides: TGTGCCAGTAGTATTACAGGGTACACTGAAGCTTTCTTT.

This clonotype was counted a single time. The CDR3 end shows no conserved phenylalanine or tryptophan, and so a read error is likely. The chain has TRBV20-1 and TRBJ1-6, with no clear D. Germline-derived CDR1 and CDR2 are DFQATT and SNEGSKA (reference sequence). V gave up 2 bases and J gave up 6 bases, with 11 bases separating them. This CDR3 contains 14 residues. The CDR3 is CSARRSQPNSPLHL. The CDR3 nucleotides are TGCAGTGCTAGACGGTCCCAGCCTAATTCACCCCTCCACCTT.

The J gene is TRBJ2-5, the V gene TRBV19; 10 nucleotides match TRBD1. The V segment lost 5 bases and the J segment 9 bases; nucleotides outside the gene matches: 9. The CDR3 extends over 14 amino acids. In germline, CDR1 is LNHDA, CDR2 SQIVND (reference sequence). The CDR3 loop reads CASSERGGQGPQYF. CDR3 nucleotides: TGTGCCAGTAGTGAAAGGGGGGGACAGGGGCCCCAGTACTTC.

V gene TRBV20-1 combines with J gene TRBJ1-5; 8 bases map to TRBD1. This CDR3 region has 14 residues. J gave up 4 bases and V 6 bases, and 8 bases lay outside the gene matches. CDR1 is DFQATT, CDR2 SNEGSKA, per germline (reference sequence). The CDR3 DNA follows: TGCAGTGCCATCAAGACAGGGGAAAATCAGCCCCAGCATTTT. Encoded protein: CSAIKTGENQPQHF.

About this clonotype itself: This could be a read error, since a much larger clone is one nucleotide away. The CDR3 does not close with the conserved phenylalanine or tryptophan, likely indicating a read error. This sequence joins TRBV3-1 and TRBJ1-4; D gene ambiguous. Germline CDR1 and CDR2: LGHDT and YNNKEL (reference sequence). V shed 7 bases and J shed 7 bases, with 7 bases lying between them. This CDR3 contains 11 residues. CDR3 region: CASTLGEKLFL. DNA for the CDR3: TGTGCCAGCACCCTAGGTGAAAAACTGTTTCTT.

In its sample, this clonotype was seen a few times. V is TRBV7-9 and J is TRBJ1-2; D gene ambiguous. The V end lost 3 bases, the J end lost 6 bases, and 11 bases lay between the germline ends. Germline V gene sequence: CDR1 SEHNR, CDR2 FQNEAQ (reference sequence). This CDR3 has 13 amino acids. The CDR3, as DNA: TGTGCCAGCAGCTTCCCGAATTCGGATGGCTACACCTTC. It specifies CASSFPNSDGYTF.

The chain combines TRBV10-3 with TRBJ1-5; the match to TRBD1 covers 9 bases. The CDR3 length is 15 residues. With 2 bases clipped from V and 5 bases from J, the junction kept 4 bases outside the gene matches. The germline V gene encodes CDR1 ENHRY and CDR2 SYGVKD. This CDR3 is CAISEGQGSDQPQHF. The CDR3 nucleotides are TGTGCCATCAGTGAGGGACAGGGGTCCGATCAGCCCCAGCATTTT.

This chain links TRBV10-1 with TRBJ2-3, with D tentatively TRBD1 (5 bases). Germline values: CDR1 WNHNN, CDR2 SYGVQD (reference sequence). V was trimmed by 5 bases and J by 0 bases, leaving 9 bases between them. The CDR3 has 14 residues. The DNA of the CDR3 is TGCGCCAGCAGTACGGACAAGAGCACAGATACGCAGTATTTT. Translation gives CASSTDKSTDTQYF.

This clonotype was seen only once. The CDR3 does not end in the conserved phenylalanine or tryptophan, so this is likely a read error. The limits of the CDR3 on the DNA are not certain, so only TCRdb's listed CDR3 is given. This chain joins TRBV6-5 and TRBJ1-2; no check of the table's D call, TRBD1, against the DNA was made. Germline loops: CDR1 MNHEY, CDR2 SVGAGI. The CDR3 length is 14 residues, termini included. This CDR3 is CASSYVAGRSGDTL.

This chain uses TRBV5-1 with TRBJ2-3; perhaps TRBD1 as D (6 bases). The CDR3 has 14 amino acids. Germline CDR1 and CDR2: SGHRS and YFSETQ. The ends were cut back, 0 bases at V and 8 bases at J, with 13 bases in the middle. CDR3 loop: CASSLAQGSGTQYF. The DNA for the CDR3 is TGCGCCAGCAGCTTGGCACAGGGAAGCGGTACGCAGTATTTT.

J is TRBJ1-2 and V is TRBV29-1, with D tentatively TRBD1 (5 bases). V was trimmed by 6 bases and J by 4 bases, leaving 15 bases between them. The CDR3 length is 13 residues. The germline V gene encodes CDR1 SQVTM and CDR2 ANQGSEA. The CDR3 reads CSVDRDGAYGYTF. CDR3 in DNA: TGCAGCGTGGACCGGGACGGTGCCTATGGCTACACCTTC.

In this sample, this clonotype turned up many times. An end of the junction differs from the germline gene, which may be a read error. The genes are TRBV6-5 and TRBJ2-7; 8 nucleotides match TRBD1. Germline V gives CDR1 MNHEY, CDR2 SVGAGI. The CDR3 has 14 residues. CDR3 DNA sequence: TGTGCCAGCAGGTACTTACAGGGGGCCTACGAGCAGTACTTC. Its protein product is CASRYLQGAYEQYF.

V and J are TRBV5-1 and TRBJ2-1, with D possibly being TRBD1 or TRBD2 (5 bases each). V dropped 3 bases and J dropped 4 bases, with 8 bases sitting between them. Germline assignment: CDR1 SGHRS and CDR2 YFSETQ. The CDR3 extends over 13 amino acids. CDR3 region: CASSSGGYNEQFF. The CDR3 bases are TGCGCCAGCAGCTCTGGGGGTTACAATGAGCAGTTCTTC.

This clonotype appeared many times. The rearrangement uses TRBV20-1 and TRBJ2-5; a possible D gene is TRBD2 (7 bases). This CDR3 region has 12 residues. Germline values: CDR1 DFQATT, CDR2 SNEGSKA (reference sequence). The CDR3 nucleotides are TGCTCCCCGGGCCGGGGGGCGGAGACCCAGTACTTC. This encodes CSPGRGAETQYF.

In its sample, this clonotype was seen a few times. The chain employs TRBV20-1 and TRBJ2-1; D is tentatively TRBD1 or TRBD2 (7 bases each). This CDR3 has 14 residues. CDR1 DFQATT and CDR2 SNEGSKA come from the germline V gene (reference sequence). Trimming cost V 1 base and J 4 bases, with 11 bases left between them. CDR3 nucleotide sequence: TGCAGTGCTAGAGGACAGGGAGGGTACAATGAGCAGTTCTTC. This codes for CSARGQGGYNEQFF.

This clonotype has only a few counts. The rearrangement links TRBV5-1 to TRBJ2-3, with 7 bases lining up with TRBD1. CDR3 size: 14 residues. The V and J ends lost 4 bases and 0 bases, in that order; junction bases with no gene match: 2. CDR1 and CDR2 (germline): SGHRS, YFSETQ. CDR3 protein: CASSTGDSTDTQYF. The CDR3 DNA sequence: TGCGCCAGCAGCACAGGGGACAGCACAGATACGCAGTATTTT.

The rearrangement joins TRBV4-1 to TRBJ1-1; TRBD1 matches 10 bases. The CDR3 is 17 amino acids. Germline assignment: CDR1 MGHRA and CDR2 YSYEKL. V trimming: 6 bases; J trimming: 1 base; junction bases outside the gene matches: 11. The CDR3 is CASSPTGTGATNTEAFF. CDR3 in DNA: TGCGCCAGCAGTCCAACCGGGACAGGGGCGACGAACACTGAAGCTTTCTTT.

The chain carries TRBV5-6 and TRBJ2-5, with TRBD2 identical over 11 bases. Germline V gene data show CDR1 as SGHDT and CDR2 as YYEEEE. V gave up 0 bases and J gave up 5 bases; unmatched junction bases: 9. This CDR3 spans 17 amino acids. This chain's CDR3 is CASSLVWASGGYETQYF. CDR3 sequence (DNA): TGTGCCAGCAGCTTGGTTTGGGCTAGCGGGGGGTATGAGACCCAGTACTTC. The variable domain in full, with the rest retrieved from reference TRBV5-6 and TRBJ2-5, is DAGVTQSPTHLIKTRGQQVTLRCSPKSGHDTVSWYQQALGQGPQFIFQYYEEEERQRGNFPDRFSGHQFPNYSSELNVNALLLGDSALYLCASSLVWASGGYETQYFGPGTRLLVL.

V usage is TRBV11-3 and J usage is TRBJ2-1, with 7 positions matching TRBD1. The CDR3 runs 14 residues. Germline CDR1 is SGHNT and CDR2 is YENEEA. Unmatched junction bases numbered 4, after V lost 5 bases and J lost 3 bases. CDR3 amino acids: CASSNRDSYNEQFF. CDR3 nucleotide sequence: TGTGCCAGCAGCAACCGGGACAGCTACAATGAGCAGTTCTTC.

The chain links TRBV24-1 to TRBJ2-2, with D possibly matching TRBD1 (6 bases). There are 14 residues in the CDR3. Trimming removed 7 bases at V and 2 bases at J, with 10 bases between. Looked up from germline, CDR1 is KGHDR and CDR2 is SFDVKD. DNA of the CDR3: TGTGCCACCAGGGGACAAGATAACACCGGGGAGCTGTTTTTT. Translating gives CATRGQDNTGELFF.

This clonotype was recorded a few times. This rearrangement joins TRBV20-1 to TRBJ1-2; 11 nucleotides agree with TRBD1. The V gene end was trimmed by 2 bases and the J gene end by 3 bases; junction bases not matched to a gene: 5. Germline CDR1 and CDR2: DFQATT and SNEGSKA (reference sequence). The length of the CDR3 is 15 residues. This CDR3 is CSARIRTGGDYGYTF. In DNA, the CDR3 is TGCAGTGCTAGAATTAGGACAGGGGGCGACTATGGCTACACCTTC.